This T cell receptor (beta chain) was identified in a study of PD-1 blockade in mismatch repair-deficient tumors. Across the study: Patients had approximately 13 mismatch repair-deficient cancer types, all previously treated and progressing.

The CDR3 runs 15 residues. The junction had 11 bases not matched to a gene; V was cut back by 5 bases and J by 6 bases. The germline CDR1 and CDR2 sequences are MNHEY and SMNVEV (reference sequence). Study-wide points: After pembrolizumab, tumor-resident clones rose rapidly, then generally contracted before radiologic responses.

With respect to this clone: The antigen is unknown.

Sequenced by immunoSEQ multiplex PCR; TCRdb stores in-frame clones only, minus some. This sample has about 25,000 clones, with about 81% found just once. This receptor was identified in an adult with mismatch repair-deficient cancer. Sample: PBMCs, taken before pembrolizumab treatment. The chain uses TRBV27 and TRBJ2-3, with 7 nucleotides matching TRBD2. The CDR3 DNA is TGTGCCAGCAGTGCCGCCCGGGCGGGGGACGATACGCAGTATTTT. It specifies CASSAARAGDDTQYF.